The sequence of this TCR beta chain was determined in a study of cytomegalovirus exposure and HLA in healthy donors. Method: immunoSEQ multiplex PCR; TCRdb's copy keeps in-frame clones and lacks some. The repertoire consists of roughly 60,000 clones, with 90% to 95% occurring once and the leading ten covering about 2.2%. Trimming removed 7 bases from V and 10 bases from J; junction bases left unmatched: 16. CDR3 size: 16 residues. Germline V gene sequence: CDR1 LNHDA, CDR2 SQIVND (reference sequence). The TCR was taken from a man younger than 35 in good health and CMV-seronegative. The V call is TRBV19, the J call TRBJ2-1; 10 nucleotides agree with TRBD2. Material: PBMCs. The CDR3 bases are TGTGCCAGTACCTTAAGTACTAGCGGGATTGGGGGAGAGCAGTTCTTC. This encodes CASTLSTSGIGGEQFF. Variable domain in full (rest from reference TRBV19 and TRBJ2-1): DGGITQSPKYLFRKEGQNVTLSCEQNLNHDAMYWYRQDPGQGLRLIYYSQIVNDFQKGDIAEGYSVSREKKESFPLTVTSAQKNPTAFYLCASTLSTSGIGGEQFFGPGTRLTVL.